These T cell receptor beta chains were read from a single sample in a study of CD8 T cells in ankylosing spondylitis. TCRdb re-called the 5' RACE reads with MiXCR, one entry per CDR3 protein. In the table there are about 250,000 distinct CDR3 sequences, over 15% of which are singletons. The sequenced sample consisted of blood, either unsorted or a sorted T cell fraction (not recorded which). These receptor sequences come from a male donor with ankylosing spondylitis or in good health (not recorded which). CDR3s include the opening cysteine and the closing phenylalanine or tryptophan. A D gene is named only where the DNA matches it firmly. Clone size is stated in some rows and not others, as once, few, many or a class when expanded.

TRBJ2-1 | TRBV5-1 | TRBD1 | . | TGCGCCAGCAGCTCTGGACAGGGGTGGGAGCAGTTCTTC | CASSSGQGWEQFF
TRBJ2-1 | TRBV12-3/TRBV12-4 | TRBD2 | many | TGTGCCAGCAGACTACTAGCGGGACCCGGGAATGAGCAGTTCTTC | CASRLLAGPGNEQFF
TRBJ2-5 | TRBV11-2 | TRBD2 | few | TGTGCCAGCAGCTCCATCCCGTTTCTGGGGGGGGGGCAAGAGACCCAGTACTTC | CASSSIPFLGGGQETQYF
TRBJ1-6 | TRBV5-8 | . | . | TGTGCCAGCAGCTCTGGGGTGGTTTTTCCTACACCCCTCCACTTT | CASSSGVVFPTPLHF
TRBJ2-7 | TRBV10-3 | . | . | TGTGCCATCAGTGAGCCCATTCGGAAGGGAAAGGACTACGAGCAGTACTTC | CAISEPIRKGKDYEQYF
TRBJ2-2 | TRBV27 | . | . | TGTGCCAGCAGTTCTCGGGTTGCGTTCACCGGGGAGCTGTTTTTT | CASSSRVAFTGELFF
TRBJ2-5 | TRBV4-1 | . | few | TGCGCCAGCAGCACCCTGGGGGCCGTCCAAGAGACCCAGTACTTC | CASSTLGAVQETQYF
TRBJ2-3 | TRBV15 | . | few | TGTGCCACCAGCAGAGGCGGTTACACAGATACGCAGTATTTT | CATSRGGYTDTQYF
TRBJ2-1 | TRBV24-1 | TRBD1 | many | TGTGCCACCAGTGAGGGGGACAGGGTCTCCTACAATGAGCAGTTCTTC | CATSEGDRVSYNEQFF
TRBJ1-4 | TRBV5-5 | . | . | TGTGCCAGCAGCTTGCCCAGTAACCCCTCCTTTAATGAAAAACTGTTTTTT | CASSLPSNPSFNEKLFF